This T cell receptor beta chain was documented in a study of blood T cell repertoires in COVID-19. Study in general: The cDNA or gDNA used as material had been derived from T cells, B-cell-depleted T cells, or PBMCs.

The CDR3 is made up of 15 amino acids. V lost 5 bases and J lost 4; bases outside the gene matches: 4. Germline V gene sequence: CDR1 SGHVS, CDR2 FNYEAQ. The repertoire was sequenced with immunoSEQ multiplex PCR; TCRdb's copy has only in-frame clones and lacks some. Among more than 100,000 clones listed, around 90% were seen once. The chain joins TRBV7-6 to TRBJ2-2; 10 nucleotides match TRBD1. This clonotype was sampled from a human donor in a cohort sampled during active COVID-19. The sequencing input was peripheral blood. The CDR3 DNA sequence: TGTGCCAGCAGCCTTTGGACAGGGGGCACCGGGGAGCTGTTTTTT. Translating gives CASSLWTGGTGELFF.